These 25 T cell receptor beta chains originate from one sample sequenced in a study of Ad26.COV2.S vaccination and SARS-CoV-2 variants (dated by TCRdb to the early 2020s). The sample's treatment or condition, from its label and the paper: some 20 received Ad26.COV2.S at low or high dose, single or two shots; about 5 received placebo; per-sample allocation not given. Repertoires of vaccine and placebo recipients were sequenced from samples taken on day 63 after the first injection. Library preparation employed the immunoSEQ multiplex PCR assay. Entries here come from immuneACCESS through TCRdb and include only in-frame sequences with V and J called. Some clones fail to appear in such tables; in the studies checked, an unresolved V gene covers under half of the shortfall, and the cause of the remainder is unknown. The sample records roughly 400,000 clones, about nine tenths of which are singletons. The top ten constitute roughly 1.7% of the sample.

This sample comprised peripheral blood, obtained in a trial of Ad26.COV2.S vaccine versus placebo. Receptors originate from a person aged 18-65 years who received the Ad26.COV2.S COVID-19 vaccine or a placebo.

The chain recombines TRBV10-3 with TRBJ2-7; D is uncertain. Germline CDR1 ENHRY, CDR2 SYGVKD. This CDR3 is built from 13 residues. V shed 2 bases and J shed 2 bases, with 7 bases lying between them. This CDR3 reads CAISEGRTYEQYF. The CDR3 DNA reads TGTGCCATCAGTGAGGGACGGACCTACGAGCAGTACTTC.

CDR3 nucleotide sequence: TGTGCCAGCAGCGTAGCCCCCGGGGGGTACACAGATACGCAGTATTTT. Amino acid sequence: CASSVAPGGYTDTQYF. J is TRBJ2-3 and V is TRBV9, with 7 bases matching TRBD2. This CDR3 region has 16 residues. Germline trimming cut 0 bases from V and 2 bases from J; bases unmatched to any gene: 6. Germline V gives CDR1 SGDLS, CDR2 YYNGEE.

The gene calls are TRBV5-1 and TRBJ2-3; D is possibly TRBD1 or TRBD2 (5 bases each). V was trimmed by 0 bases and J by 2 bases, leaving 10 bases between them. CDR3 length: 15 amino acids. Germline lookup yields CDR1 SGHRS and CDR2 YFSETQ. This CDR3 is CASSLGDGFTDTQYF. CDR3 nucleotide sequence: TGCGCCAGCAGCTTGGGGGACGGATTCACAGATACGCAGTATTTT.

This chain uses TRBV4-3 with TRBJ2-2; unclear D gene. Trimming took 1 base from V and 7 from J, leaving 13 bases between them. This CDR3 region has 15 residues. CDR1 is LGHNA and CDR2 is YSLEER in the germline V gene. This CDR3 reads CASSQGQPTNGELFF. In DNA, the CDR3 is TGCGCCAGCAGCCAAGGCCAGCCCACTAACGGGGAGCTGTTTTTT.

The rearrangement links TRBV6-5 to TRBJ2-5, with 9 bases matching TRBD1. Germline CDR1 reads MNHEY; CDR2 reads SVGAGI. CDR3 length equals 14 residues. J lost 4 bases, V lost 2 bases, and 2 bases had no gene match. CDR3 in amino acids: CASSYRTGVETQYF. The CDR3 region has the DNA TGTGCCAGCAGTTACAGGACAGGGGTAGAGACCCAGTACTTC.

This chain connects TRBV19 to TRBJ1-2; D is perhaps TRBD1 (5 bases). V lost 7 bases and J 1 base, leaving 13 bases between the germline ends. The CDR3 consists of 14 residues. Germline assignment: CDR1 LNHDA and CDR2 SQIVND (reference sequence). CDR3 sequence (DNA): TGTGCCAGTACCTTGGGACCGCGTAACTATGGCTACACCTTC. Its translation is CASTLGPRNYGYTF. Looking up the rest from reference TRBV19 and TRBJ1-2 gives the full variable domain: DGGITQSPKYLFRKEGQNVTLSCEQNLNHDAMYWYRQDPGQGLRLIYYSQIVNDFQKGDIAEGYSVSREKKESFPLTVTSAQKNPTAFYLCASTLGPRNYGYTFGSGTRLTVV.

This chain links TRBV19 with TRBJ2-3; TRBD1 or TRBD2 may be the D gene (5 bases each). This CDR3 is 16 amino acids long. V was pared by 7 bases and J by 2 bases, with 19 bases between. The germline CDR1 and CDR2 sequences are LNHDA and SQIVND (reference sequence). CDR3 region: CASTPVPGPFTDTQYF. The CDR3 nucleotides read TGTGCCAGTACTCCTGTCCCGGGGCCGTTCACAGATACGCAGTATTTT.

This rearrangement joins TRBV9 to TRBJ2-2; D is perhaps TRBD2 (5 bases). The CDR3 length is 14 residues. V shed 0 bases and J shed 6 bases, with 9 bases lying between them. Per the germline V gene, CDR1 is SGDLS and CDR2 is YYNGEE. The CDR3 DNA follows: TGTGCCAGCAGCGTAGTCCCGGGGTCCGGGGAGCTGTTTTTT. It translates to CASSVVPGSGELFF.

Here the CDR3 DNA reads TGTGCCAGCAGTACCCATAACACTGAAGCTTTCTTT. Its translation: CASSTHNTEAFF. This chain connects TRBV27 to TRBJ1-1, with D hard to call. With 5 bases removed from V and 2 bases from J, the gap between germline ends came to 6 bases. The V gene's germline CDR1 is MNHEY and CDR2 SMNVEV (reference sequence). This CDR3 spans 12 amino acids.

The chain joins TRBV18 to TRBJ2-7; D not resolved. The CDR3 is 13 amino acids. Trimming left V 6 bases short and J 6 bases short, with 15 bases between. From germline, CDR1 is KGHSH and CDR2 LQKENI. As DNA, the CDR3 is TGTGCCAGCTCCAAGCCAGAGGACCGCGAGCAGTACTTC. It translates to CASSKPEDREQYF.

The chain recombines TRBV4-1 with TRBJ2-5; TRBD2 matches 7 bases. V was clipped by 1 base and J by 4 bases; unmatched bases: 12. The CDR3 consists of 17 residues. Looked up from germline, CDR1 is MGHRA and CDR2 is YSYEKL. The CDR3 loop is CASSQAPRSSGGETQYF. The CDR3 bases are TGCGCCAGCAGCCAAGCCCCACGATCTAGCGGCGGAGAGACCCAGTACTTC.

This clone was detected only once. V and J are TRBV19 and TRBJ1-1; tentatively, D is TRBD1 (5 bases). CDR1 and CDR2 from the germline V gene are LNHDA and SQIVND (reference sequence). V lost 3 bases and J lost 0, with 8 bases in between. This CDR3 is 14 amino acids long. DNA for the CDR3: TGTGCCAGTAGTATGTACAGGATGAACACTGAAGCTTTCTTT. Translating it yields CASSMYRMNTEAFF. The full variable domain, with the rest looked up from reference TRBV19 and TRBJ1-1, is DGGITQSPKYLFRKEGQNVTLSCEQNLNHDAMYWYRQDPGQGLRLIYYSQIVNDFQKGDIAEGYSVSREKKESFPLTVTSAQKNPTAFYLCASSMYRMNTEAFFGQGTRLTVV.

This chain uses TRBV5-1 with TRBJ2-7; TRBD1 matches 8 bases. V lost 4 bases to trimming and J lost 2 bases; unmatched junction nucleotides: 11. Germline CDR1 and CDR2: SGHRS and YFSETQ. The CDR3 totals 16 residues. CDR3 residues: CASSPNVAGGPYEQYF. DNA for the CDR3: TGCGCCAGCAGCCCAAACGTGGCAGGGGGCCCCTACGAGCAGTACTTC.

This clone was seen a single time. The gene calls are TRBV19 and TRBJ1-5; the match to TRBD1 covers 10 bases. Germline CDR1 LNHDA, CDR2 SQIVND (reference sequence). The CDR3 is made up of 15 amino acids. V lost 10 bases to trimming and J lost 7 bases; unmatched junction nucleotides: 13. In nucleotides, the CDR3 is TGTGCCACAGAAGCCGGGACAGGGGTAAGGCAGCCCCAGCATTTT. This translates into CATEAGTGVRQPQHF.

V and J are TRBV27 and TRBJ2-1; 8 positions agree with TRBD2. This CDR3 region has 16 residues. The germline V gene encodes CDR1 MNHEY and CDR2 SMNVEV (reference sequence). Trimming removed 6 bases from V and 0 bases from J; junction bases left unmatched: 7. CDR3 in DNA: TGTGCCAGCAGCCTAGCCGGGGGGGACTCCTACAATGAGCAGTTCTTC. Translated, it gives CASSLAGGDSYNEQFF.

This chain connects TRBV2 to TRBJ1-3, with D hard to call. Germline CDR1 SNHLY, CDR2 FYNNEI. CDR3 length equals 12 residues. The V and J ends lost 3 bases and 4 bases respectively, with 4 bases between them. The CDR3 here is CASSDLGNTIYF. Written as DNA, the CDR3 is TGTGCCAGCAGTGATCTCGGAAACACCATATATTTT.

J is TRBJ1-1 and V is TRBV6-2 or TRBV6-3, with 8 bases lining up with TRBD1. V trimming: 2 bases; J trimming: 11 bases; junction bases outside the gene matches: 4. This CDR3 region has 12 residues. Germline lookup yields CDR1 MNHEY and CDR2 SVGEGT. The CDR3 reads CASSYTGTGAFF. CDR3 DNA: TGTGCCAGCAGTTACACCGGGACAGGTGCTTTCTTT.

V is TRBV19 and J is TRBJ2-7, with D perhaps matching TRBD1 (5 bases). Germline V gene data show CDR1 as LNHDA and CDR2 as SQIVND (reference sequence). CDR3 size: 15 residues. V was trimmed by 5 bases and J by 0 bases, leaving 14 bases between them. CDR3 DNA sequence: TGTGCCAGTAGTGTGGGGCTAGGCAGCTCCTACGAGCAGTACTTC. Its protein product is CASSVGLGSSYEQYF.

The chain uses TRBV9 and TRBJ1-2, with D perhaps TRBD1 (5 bases). Looked up from germline, CDR1 is SGDLS and CDR2 is YYNGEE. Trimming removed 4 bases from V and 2 bases from J, with 9 bases in between. The CDR3 consists of 13 residues. The chain's CDR3 is CASSTTENYGYTF. The CDR3 DNA follows: TGTGCCAGCAGCACGACAGAGAACTATGGCTACACCTTC. Filled out from reference TRBV9 and TRBJ1-2, the complete variable domain reads DSGVTQTPKHLITATGQRVTLRCSPRSGDLSVYWYQQSLDQGLQFLIQYYNGEERAKGNILERFSAQQFPDLHSELNLSSLELGDSALYFCASSTTENYGYTFGSGTRLTVV.

The chain employs TRBV2 and TRBJ1-3; maybe TRBD1 (5 bases). CDR1 is SNHLY and CDR2 is FYNNEI in the germline V gene. Trimming removed 10 bases at V and 4 bases at J, with 14 bases between. The CDR3 has 13 residues. The CDR3 loop is CANRQGSGNTIYF. CDR3 in DNA: TGTGCCAACCGCCAGGGATCCGGAAACACCATATATTTT.

There are a few counts of this clone. The genes are TRBV7-9 and TRBJ2-7; TRBD2 agrees at 7 bases. The CDR3 spans 14 residues. V lost 0 bases and J lost 7; bases outside the gene matches: 6. The germline V gene has CDR1 SEHNR and CDR2 FQNEAQ (reference sequence). This CDR3 is CASSLAGGTTEQYF. CDR3 bases: TGTGCCAGCAGCTTAGCGGGGGGGACCACTGAGCAGTACTTC.

This chain uses TRBV23-1 with TRBJ1-2, with a possible D match to TRBD1 (6 bases). TRBV23-1 is sorted into the ORF group, with uncertain function. Trimming stripped 4 bases from V and 2 bases from J, with 14 bases between. The CDR3 spans 15 residues. This CDR3 reads CASSPRGPGNYGYTF. CDR3 nucleotides: TGCGCCAGCAGTCCCCGGGGGCCGGGGAACTATGGCTACACCTTC.

The rearrangement uses TRBV19 and TRBJ1-6; TRBD1 agrees at 9 bases. The germline gives CDR1 LNHDA, CDR2 SQIVND (reference sequence). With 4 bases clipped from V and 8 bases from J, the junction kept 6 bases outside the gene matches. CDR3 length: 15 residues. Written as DNA, the CDR3 is TGTGCCAGTAGTACCTCAACAGGGGGCTATTCACCCCTCCACTTT. Translating gives CASSTSTGGYSPLHF.

V is TRBV19 and J is TRBJ2-3, with D possibly TRBD1 on 6 matching bases. The germline V gene encodes CDR1 LNHDA and CDR2 SQIVND (reference sequence). The CDR3 has 16 amino acids. Trimming stripped 1 base from V and 3 bases from J, with 14 bases between. This chain's CDR3 is CASSIGGQLMTDTQYF. Written as DNA, the CDR3 is TGTGCCAGTAGTATAGGGGGGCAGTTGATGACAGATACGCAGTATTTT.

The V and J genes are TRBV23-1 and TRBJ1-2; maybe TRBD1 (5 bases). TRBV23-1 carries the ORF label, with uncertain function. The CDR3 sequence is 13 residues long. V was clipped by 4 bases and J by 3 bases, with 9 bases between them. CDR3 in DNA: TGCGCCAGCAGTCTTGGGGGTGACTATGGCTACACCTTC. Residues: CASSLGGDYGYTF.